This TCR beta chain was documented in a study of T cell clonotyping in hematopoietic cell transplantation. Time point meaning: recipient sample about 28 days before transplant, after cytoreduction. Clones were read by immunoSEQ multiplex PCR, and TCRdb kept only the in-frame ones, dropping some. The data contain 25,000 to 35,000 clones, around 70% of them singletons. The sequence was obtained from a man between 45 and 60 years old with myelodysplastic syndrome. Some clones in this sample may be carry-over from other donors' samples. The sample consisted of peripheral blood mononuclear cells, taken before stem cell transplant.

CDR3 nucleotide sequence: TGTGCCTGGAGTATGTTAGCGGGAGTCCCCTCCTACAATGAGCAGTTCTTC. Amino acids: CAWSMLAGVPSYNEQFF. The V call is TRBV30, the J call TRBJ2-1; TRBD2 matches at 9 bases. Germline V gene lookup returns CDR1 GTSNPN and CDR2 SVGIG (reference sequence). The CDR3 runs 17 residues. Trimming took 2 bases from V and 0 from J; bases not matched to a gene: 8.